This TCR beta chain was retrieved from a study of identical twins. It was template switching that added a universal primer site, and there were unique molecular identifiers on the cDNA. TCRdb re-analysed the 5' RACE reads in MiXCR, keeping a single row per CDR3 protein. The table includes approximately 690,000 distinct CDR3 sequences, 5.5% to 6.5% detected once. Regarding the study as a whole: In beta out-of-frame sequences, the excess sharing between twins was weaker. Abundant cord blood beta clonotypes carried fewer insertions; memory repertoires showed none.

Germline CDR1 and CDR2: SQVTM and ANQGSEA. The length of the CDR3 is 14 residues. J lost 6 bases, V lost 4 bases, and 8 bases had no gene match. This clonotype came up many times. The antigen is unknown. Only healthy Caucasians were enrolled as donors. Material: naive T cells sorted from blood. This rearrangement joins TRBV29-1 to TRBJ1-1; 10 bases fit TRBD1. The receptor's source is a man between 18 and 35 years old in good health. The CDR3 nucleotides read TGCAGCGTTGGGGACAGGGGATTGGGGGCTGAAGCTTTCTTT. Translation: CSVGDRGLGAEAFF.